The subject of this entry is one T cell receptor beta chain. The antigen is unknown. This specimen belongs to a study of T cell responses to AZD1222 COVID-19 vaccine. General observations from the study: As reported, nearly half of all spike-specific TCRs target variant regions that are unmutated. Vaccination with two AZD1222 doses was followed by a rise in Spike-specific TCR breadth and depth. After the peak T cell response, and only then, were repertoires sampled.

Produced via immunoSEQ multiplex PCR; TCRdb's table is partial and in-frame only. Of 130,000 or so clones listed, 75% to 95% are singletons. CDR3 length: 14 residues. Germline CDR1 reads MNHEY; CDR2 reads SVGAGI. Trimming removed 7 bases at V and 3 bases at J, with 15 bases between. This sequence originates from an adult who received the AZD1222 COVID-19 vaccine. The source was peripheral blood, collected 28 days after the second AZD1222 dose. The chain joins TRBV6-5 to TRBJ1-1; a weak D match, TRBD1 (6 bases). The CDR3 protein is CASNPTGGHTEAFF. The CDR3 coding sequence is TGTGCCAGCAACCCGACGGGGGGGCACACTGAAGCTTTCTTT.